These 21 T cell receptor beta chains originate from one sample sequenced in a study of cytomegalovirus exposure and HLA in healthy donors. This PCR relied on a set of 60 Vbeta primers and 13 Jbeta primers. Sequencing used immunoSEQ multiplex PCR; TCRdb keeps in-frame clones, though not all of them. The sample carries around 41,000 clones, under 60% recorded once. The specimen sequenced was PBMCs. The receptor set was obtained from a man aged 55 to 70 in good health and CMV-seronegative.

This clone was detected many times. The J gene is TRBJ1-5, the V gene TRBV4-3, with D possibly TRBD1 on 6 matching bases. Trimming removed 0 bases from V and 0 bases from J, with 15 bases in between. The CDR3 has 18 residues. Germline loops: CDR1 LGHNA, CDR2 YSLEER. The DNA of the CDR3 is TGCGCCAGCAGCCAAGAGGTGGTCAGGGGATATAGCAATCAGCCCCAGCATTTT. Protein: CASSQEVVRGYSNQPQHF.

This chain uses TRBV10-3 with TRBJ1-2; 7 nucleotides agree with TRBD1. Germline V gene lookup returns CDR1 ENHRY and CDR2 SYGVKD. The V segment lost 7 bases and the J segment 8 bases; nucleotides outside the gene matches: 16. The length of the CDR3 is 15 residues. The CDR3 DNA is TGTGCCATCATCCCCTCTATAGACAGGGCAGGGGGCTACACCTTC. This sequence encodes CAIIPSIDRAGGYTF.

The rearrangement links TRBV6-5 to TRBJ1-2, with D uncertain. The CDR3 consists of 12 residues. V lost 10 bases and J 4 bases, leaving 13 bases between the germline ends. Germline CDR1 MNHEY, CDR2 SVGAGI. The CDR3 nucleotides read TGTGCCACCAACCGCCGGGGCTATGGCTACACCTTC. Residues: CATNRRGYGYTF.

The chain employs TRBV9 and TRBJ2-3; possibly TRBD1 for D (6 bases). The CDR3 consists of 14 residues. Looked up from germline, CDR1 is SGDLS and CDR2 is YYNGEE. Trimming cost V 0 bases and J 6 bases, with 11 bases left between them. The CDR3 DNA reads TGTGCCAGCAGCGTAGTAGGGGGAACCGATACGCAGTATTTT. This codes for CASSVVGGTDTQYF.

This rearrangement joins TRBV2 to TRBJ2-2; D call uncertain. CDR3 size: 15 residues. Germline CDR1 and CDR2: SNHLY and FYNNEI. Trimming removed 7 bases at V and 0 bases at J, with 12 bases between. CDR3 sequence reads: CASKLINANTGELFF. CDR3 nucleotide sequence: TGTGCCAGCAAGCTAATAAACGCGAACACCGGGGAGCTGTTTTTT.

In its sample, this clone was seen a few times. The chain is built from TRBV25-1 and TRBJ2-7; 14 nucleotides align to TRBD2. The V segment lost 3 bases and the J segment 5 bases; nucleotides outside the gene matches: 12. Germline values: CDR1 MGHDK, CDR2 SYGVNS. The CDR3 consists of 18 residues. In DNA form, the CDR3 reads TGTGCCAGCAGTGATTGGGGACTAGCGGGAGTAAGGTCCCACGAGCAGTACTTC. It translates to CASSDWGLAGVRSHEQYF.

The genes are TRBV28 and TRBJ1-4; TRBD1 agrees at 7 bases. The junction had 3 bases not matched to a gene; V was cut back by 2 bases and J by 3 bases. The CDR3 is made up of 15 amino acids. Germline CDR1 is MDHEN and CDR2 is SYDVKM. The CDR3 region is CASSLGQAANEKLFF. The CDR3 DNA sequence: TGTGCCAGCAGTTTAGGACAGGCAGCTAATGAAAAACTGTTTTTT.

The V gene is TRBV7-2, the J gene TRBJ2-5, with a possible D match to TRBD2 (5 bases). The DNA matches TRBJ2-7 better at its end, which makes the J call doubtful. The CDR3 covers 14 residues. Germline V lookup: CDR1 SGHTA, CDR2 FQGNSA. CDR3 loop: CASSLGTGLGEQYF. CDR3 nucleotide sequence: TGTGCCAGCAGCTTAGGAACGGGATTGGGCGAGCAGTACTTC.

This clone showed up just a few times. The CDR3 region has the DNA TGCGCCAGCAGCTCAGCCGGGAGGGACAGCTTACCTTCTCGGTATGGCTACACCTTC. It yields the protein CASSSAGRDSLPSRYGYTF. The genes are TRBV5-1 and TRBJ1-2, with TRBD1 identical over 7 bases. The germline gives CDR1 SGHRS, CDR2 YFSETQ. CDR3 length: 19 residues. The ends lost 3 bases at V and 5 bases at J; junction bases unmatched: 22.

The chain couples TRBV5-4 to TRBJ1-2, with TRBD1 identical over 10 bases. The J segment lost 7 bases and the V segment lost 5 bases, leaving 5 bases of the junction unmatched. This CDR3 is 13 amino acids long. Germline CDR1 SGHNT, CDR2 YYREEE (reference sequence). The CDR3 DNA reads as TGTGCCAGCAGGACAGGGGGCGCGAGTGGCTACACCTTC. Translated: CASRTGGASGYTF.

This chain links TRBV29-1 with TRBJ2-7; 10 positions match TRBD1. After removal of 5 bases from V and 6 bases from J, the junction contained 10 bases not matched to a gene. Germline V gene lookup returns CDR1 SQVTM and CDR2 ANQGSEA. This CDR3 spans 14 amino acids. CDR3 protein: CSVNPGTGVGEQYF. The CDR3 bases are TGCAGCGTTAACCCCGGGACAGGGGTAGGCGAGCAGTACTTC.

The chain uses TRBV29-1 and TRBJ2-3, with D unresolved. Trimming removed 5 bases at V and 0 bases at J, with 6 bases between. This CDR3 region has 12 residues. Germline assignment: CDR1 SQVTM and CDR2 ANQGSEA. For the CDR3, the DNA is TGCAGCGTTCCAGGCAGCACAGATACGCAGTATTTT. Its translation: CSVPGSTDTQYF.

The V and J genes are TRBV19 and TRBJ1-5; D may be TRBD1 (6 bases). The length of the CDR3 is 15 residues. The germline CDR1 and CDR2 sequences are LNHDA and SQIVND (reference sequence). V was trimmed by 6 bases and J by 0 bases, leaving 12 bases between them. DNA for the CDR3: TGTGCCAGTAGCGACAGGCACAATAGCAATCAGCCCCAGCATTTT. This codes for CASSDRHNSNQPQHF.

This clone turned up a few times. The chain recombines TRBV9 with TRBJ1-2; 11 bases align to TRBD1. Germline V lookup: CDR1 SGDLS, CDR2 YYNGEE. This CDR3 comprises 13 residues. Trimming cost V 4 bases and J 8 bases; bases outside gene matches: 4. The CDR3 bases are TGTGCCAGCAGCCCAAGGACAGGGGGCGGCTACACCTTC. Translated: CASSPRTGGGYTF.

The chain is built from TRBV28 and TRBJ1-5; 7 positions agree with TRBD1. CDR1 and CDR2 (germline): MDHEN, SYDVKM. The CDR3 covers 14 residues. The trim removed 8 bases at V and 9 bases at J, leaving 13 bases unmatched. Here the CDR3 DNA reads TGTGCCAGCTCCTCTTCCGGGACAGTTAGGCCCCAGCATTTT. It translates to CASSSSGTVRPQHF.

This clone has a handful of counts. V usage is TRBV2 and J usage is TRBJ1-1; 9 nucleotides match TRBD1. The V and J ends lost 7 bases and 4 bases, in that order; junction bases with no gene match: 7. The CDR3 is 14 residues long. CDR1 and CDR2 (germline): SNHLY, FYNNEI. As DNA, the CDR3 is TGTGCCAGCACGGGGACAGGGCGAGGCACTGAAGCTTTCTTT. This gives the protein CASTGTGRGTEAFF. Combining the CDR3 with reference TRBV2 and TRBJ1-1 gives the whole variable domain EPEVTQTPSHQVTQMGQEVILRCVPISNHLYFYWYRQILGQKVEFLVSFYNNEISEKSEIFDDQFSVERPDGSNFTLKIRSTKLEDSAMYFCASTGTGRGTEAFFGQGTRLTVV.

The chain carries TRBV5-4 and TRBJ2-7; D ambiguous. Germline V CDR1 and CDR2: SGHNT, YYREEE (reference sequence). Trimming took 5 bases from V and 1 from J, leaving 10 bases between them. This CDR3 spans 13 amino acids. The CDR3 sequence: CASSSTESYEQYF. CDR3 in DNA: TGTGCCAGCAGTTCGACGGAGTCCTACGAGCAGTACTTC.

This chain joins TRBV10-3 and TRBJ2-3; tentatively, D is TRBD2 (6 bases). CDR3 length equals 19 residues. CDR1 is ENHRY and CDR2 is SYGVKD in the germline V gene. Between the trimmed V and J ends, which lost 0 bases and 4 bases, there was a span of 23 bases. The CDR3 DNA sequence: TGTGCCATCAGTGAGTCGACCCCCCTCCCCGGGAGTGCGGCAGATACGCAGTATTTT. Translated: CAISESTPLPGSAADTQYF.

The genes are TRBV4-1 and TRBJ2-5; possible D gene TRBD1, 5 bases. Germline assignment: CDR1 MGHRA and CDR2 YSYEKL. V gave up 5 bases and J gave up 2 bases, with 15 bases separating them. This CDR3 is 15 amino acids long. CDR3 amino acids: CASSGRVIGQETQYF. CDR3 DNA sequence: TGCGCCAGCAGCGGCAGGGTGATCGGACAAGAGACCCAGTACTTC.

The J gene is TRBJ2-1, the V gene TRBV7-2; D is possibly TRBD1 (6 bases). The CDR3 is 13 residues long. Germline CDR1 reads SGHTA; CDR2 reads FQGNSA. The V gene lost 3 bases and the J gene lost 5 bases, with 8 bases spanning the gap. CDR3 nucleotides: TGTGCCAGCAGCTTGGACAGAAACAATGAGCAGTTCTTC. It is translated as CASSLDRNNEQFF.

The chain links TRBV25-1 to TRBJ1-2; D unresolved. The germline V gene encodes CDR1 MGHDK and CDR2 SYGVNS. This CDR3 comprises 13 residues. Trimming removed 4 bases from V and 8 bases from J, with 14 bases in between. The CDR3: CASSAGWGGGYTF. CDR3 bases: TGTGCCAGCAGTGCGGGTTGGGGAGGCGGCTACACCTTC.